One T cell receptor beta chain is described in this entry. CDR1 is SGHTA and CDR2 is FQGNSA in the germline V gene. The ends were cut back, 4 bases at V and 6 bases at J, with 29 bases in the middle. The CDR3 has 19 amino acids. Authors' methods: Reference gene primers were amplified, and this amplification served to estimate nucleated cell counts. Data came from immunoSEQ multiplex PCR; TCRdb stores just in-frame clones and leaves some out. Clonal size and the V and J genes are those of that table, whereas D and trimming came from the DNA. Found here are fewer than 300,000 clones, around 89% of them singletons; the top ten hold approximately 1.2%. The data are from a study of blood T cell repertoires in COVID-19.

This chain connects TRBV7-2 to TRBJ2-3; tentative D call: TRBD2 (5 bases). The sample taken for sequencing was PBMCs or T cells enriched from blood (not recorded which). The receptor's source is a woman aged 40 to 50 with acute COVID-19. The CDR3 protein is CASSSGLDWLTRESDTQYF. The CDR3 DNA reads TGTGCCAGCAGCTCCGGACTGGACTGGCTTACAAGGGAGTCGGATACGCAGTATTTT.